The clone carrying this TCR beta chain has a count of ten or more. Stated time point: newly diagnosed GD, antithyroid drugs for less than 3 months. Making the TCR library involved RNA that had been extracted from PBMCs. Diagnosing Graves' disease relied on the American Thyroid Association guidelines. Germline assignment: CDR1 LGHNT and CDR2 FRNRAP. CDR3 length: 13 residues. V dropped 6 bases and J dropped 1; count of bases not matched to a gene: 1. Arm-PCR of CDR3 regions with iRepertoire HTBI primers generated TCR beta libraries. TCRdb independently ran MiXCR on the multiplex PCR reads; one entry per CDR3 protein. The sample holds roughly 260,000 distinct CDR3 sequences, roughly 18% seen once. The sample belongs to a study of regulatory T cells in long-lasting Graves disease. These same data were also listed under a study on T cells in Graves' hyperthyroidism and ophthalmopathy. Per that paper: During a first-round RT-PCR of the TCR CDR3, the HTBI primer set was used. In the blood, most expanded thyroid clonotypes above 0.001 appeared as well. Ophthalmopathy was distinguished from stable hyperthyroidism by 13 V-J signatures.

The receptor was isolated from a woman aged 25 to 39 with Graves disease. This rearrangement joins TRBV12-5 to TRBJ1-1; 8 nucleotides agree with TRBD1. The sequencing used peripheral blood mononuclear cells (PBMCs), collected at new diagnosis, from a patient treated with antithyroid drugs. DNA for the CDR3: TGTGCTAGTGGGGACAGGGAGAACACTGAAGCTTTCTTT. This sequence encodes CASGDRENTEAFF.